Listed below are T cell receptor beta chains from one sample, sequenced in a study of blood T cell repertoires in COVID-19. TCRdb keeps only in-frame clones here, not all; method: immunoSEQ multiplex PCR. The sample includes about 260,000 clones, approximately 90% of them seen just once. The sample comprised peripheral blood. The receptors here all came from a man younger than 30 with active or convalescent COVID-19. CDR3s include the opening cysteine and the closing phenylalanine or tryptophan. The order of the fields is clone size, V gene, CDR3 protein. Clone size appears in some rows only: once, few, many, or a class for an expanded clone.

size: -; V: TRBV19; CDR3: CASSIGYRTGDGYTF
size: -; V: TRBV7-3; CDR3: CASSLTSGSYEQYF
size: once; V: TRBV3-1/TRBV3-2; CDR3: CASSQERGQRDEKLFF
size: -; V: TRBV5-4; CDR3: CASRSELNTEAFF
size: once; V: TRBV4-3; CDR3: CASSQDWRTGVSEQFF
size: -; V: TRBV12-3/TRBV12-4; CDR3: CASSLGSTDTQYF
size: -; V: TRBV7-9; CDR3: CASSPIQKNYGYTF
size: -; V: TRBV29-1; CDR3: CSVGEGRETQYF
size: once; V: TRBV20-1; CDR3: CSASQGSGYTF
size: -; V: TRBV27; CDR3: CASSSGTHATQYF
size: -; V: TRBV5-1; CDR3: CASMVTAGTTGELFF
size: once; V: TRBV7-7; CDR3: CASSRTSGGGSYNEQFF
size: -; V: TRBV29-1; CDR3: CSVEEWGGSGHYGYTF
size: -; V: TRBV18; CDR3: CASSPQEAYEQYF
size: once; V: TRBV2; CDR3: CASSEGQGPDTQYF
size: -; V: TRBV12-3/TRBV12-4; CDR3: CASGQGDAEQYF
size: -; V: TRBV12-1; CDR3: CASSLHPGLEAYEQYF
size: once; V: TRBV29-1; CDR3: CSVGQAGNQPQHF
size: -; V: TRBV27; CDR3: CASSPQRTSSYNEQFF
size: once; V: TRBV6-5; CDR3: CASSWGTGKPQHF
size: -; V: TRBV18; CDR3: CASSPLASINEKLFF
size: -; V: TRBV6-2/TRBV6-3; CDR3: CASSFGAGGEDTQYF
size: -; V: TRBV7-8; CDR3: CASSLASRVDTQYF
size: -; V: TRBV19; CDR3: CASSSDRQGNEQFF
size: -; V: TRBV18; CDR3: CASSPGIGTGVNQPQHF
size: -; V: TRBV7-9; CDR3: CASSLVRSTNEKLFF
size: -; V: TRBV9; CDR3: CASSVEPGQGVETQYF
size: once; V: TRBV6-4; CDR3: CASNGNYGYTF
size: -; V: TRBV9; CDR3: CASSVGLEDYEQYF